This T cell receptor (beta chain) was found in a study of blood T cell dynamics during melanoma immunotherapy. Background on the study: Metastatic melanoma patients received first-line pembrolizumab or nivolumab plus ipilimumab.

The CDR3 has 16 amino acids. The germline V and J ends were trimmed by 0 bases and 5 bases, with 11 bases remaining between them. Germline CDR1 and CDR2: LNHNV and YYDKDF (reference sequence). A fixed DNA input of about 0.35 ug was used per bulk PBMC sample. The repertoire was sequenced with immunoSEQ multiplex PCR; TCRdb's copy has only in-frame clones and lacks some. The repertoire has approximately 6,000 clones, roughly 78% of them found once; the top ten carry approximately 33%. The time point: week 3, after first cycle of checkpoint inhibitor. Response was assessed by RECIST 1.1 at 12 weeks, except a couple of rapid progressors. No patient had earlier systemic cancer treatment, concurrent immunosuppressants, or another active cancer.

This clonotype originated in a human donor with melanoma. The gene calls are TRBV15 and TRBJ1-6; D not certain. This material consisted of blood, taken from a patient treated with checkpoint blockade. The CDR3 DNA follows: TGTGCCACCAGCAGAGAAGCGGGAAGGAATAATTCACCCCTCCACTTT. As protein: CATSREAGRNNSPLHF.